This is a list of T cell receptor beta chains from one sample in a study of blood T cell repertoires in COVID-19. Assay used: immunoSEQ multiplex PCR; TCRdb lists only in-frame clones, some missing. The top ten hold under 2% of the sample, which has some 77,000 clones, over 80% seen once. The material sequenced was peripheral blood. These receptors all stem from a woman aged 55-75 years with acute or convalescent COVID-19. CDR3s include the opening cysteine and the closing phenylalanine or tryptophan. Fields, in order: clone size, V gene, J gene, D gene, CDR3 protein, CDR3 DNA. The D gene is left open where the match is weak. Not all rows give a size; the values are once, few, many and, for expanded clones, a class.

clone size: NA
V gene: TRBV4-2
J gene: TRBJ2-1
D gene: TRBD2
CDR3 protein: CASSQELAGGWDEQFF
CDR3 DNA: TGTGCCAGCAGCCAAGAGCTGGCGGGGGGATGGGATGAGCAGTTCTTC

clone size: few
V gene: TRBV6-1
J gene: TRBJ1-2
D gene: NA
CDR3 protein: CASSEALGYTF
CDR3 DNA: TGTGCCAGCAGTGAAGCGCTAGGCTACACCTTC

clone size: NA
V gene: TRBV2
J gene: TRBJ2-7
D gene: NA
CDR3 protein: CASSEETINPQYF
CDR3 DNA: TGTGCCAGCAGTGAGGAGACTATAAATCCGCAGTACTTC

clone size: NA
V gene: TRBV6-5
J gene: TRBJ1-5
D gene: TRBD1
CDR3 protein: CASKRQGDNQPQHF
CDR3 DNA: TGTGCCAGCAAAAGACAGGGGGATAATCAGCCCCAGCATTTT

clone size: NA
V gene: TRBV12-1
J gene: TRBJ1-6
D gene: NA
CDR3 protein: CASSAGQGNSPLHF
CDR3 DNA: TGTGCCAGCAGCGCCGGACAGGGTAATTCACCCCTCCACTTT

clone size: NA
V gene: TRBV30
J gene: TRBJ1-5
D gene: TRBD1
CDR3 protein: CACTTGGGQPQHF
CDR3 DNA: TGTGCCTGTACTACAGGGGGTGGTCAGCCCCAGCATTTT

clone size: NA
V gene: TRBV7-3
J gene: TRBJ1-3
D gene: NA
CDR3 protein: CASSPSFGNTIYF
CDR3 DNA: TGTGCCAGCAGCCCAAGCTTCGGAAACACCATATATTTT

clone size: NA
V gene: TRBV14
J gene: TRBJ1-2
D gene: NA
CDR3 protein: CASSQLAWGRDYGYTF
CDR3 DNA: TGTGCCAGCAGCCAGCTCGCCTGGGGCAGGGACTATGGCTACACCTTC

clone size: NA
V gene: TRBV10-3
J gene: TRBJ1-3
D gene: TRBD1
CDR3 protein: CAISTGADGNTIYF
CDR3 DNA: TGTGCCATCAGCACAGGGGCGGATGGAAACACCATATATTTT

clone size: NA
V gene: TRBV7-8
J gene: TRBJ1-1
D gene: TRBD1
CDR3 protein: CASSPQGAYTEAFF
CDR3 DNA: TGTGCCAGCAGCCCACAGGGGGCATACACTGAAGCTTTCTTT

clone size: NA
V gene: TRBV6-5
J gene: TRBJ2-7
D gene: TRBD1
CDR3 protein: CASSHGQGRSYEQYF
CDR3 DNA: TGTGCCAGCAGCCACGGACAGGGGAGGTCCTACGAGCAGTACTTC

clone size: once
V gene: TRBV11-2
J gene: TRBJ1-3
D gene: NA
CDR3 protein: CASRPGRAGNTIYF
CDR3 DNA: TGTGCCAGCCGACCCGGGAGGGCTGGAAACACCATATATTTT

clone size: NA
V gene: TRBV7-2
J gene: TRBJ2-7
D gene: TRBD1
CDR3 protein: CASSSRLQGNEQYF
CDR3 DNA: TGTGCCAGCAGCTCTAGATTACAGGGGAACGAGCAGTACTTC

clone size: NA
V gene: TRBV6-2/TRBV6-3
J gene: TRBJ1-3
D gene: NA
CDR3 protein: CASSYYSPVPSGNTIYF
CDR3 DNA: TGTGCCAGCAGTTACTATTCGCCGGTGCCCTCTGGAAACACCATATATTTT

clone size: NA
V gene: TRBV5-1
J gene: TRBJ1-5
D gene: NA
CDR3 protein: CASSLGPDLSGGNQPQHF
CDR3 DNA: TGCGCCAGCAGCTTGGGACCAGACCTTTCAGGGGGCAATCAGCCCCAGCATTTT

clone size: NA
V gene: TRBV2
J gene: TRBJ1-5
D gene: NA
CDR3 protein: CASCEAEGNQPQHF
CDR3 DNA: TGTGCCAGCTGTGAAGCGGAGGGGAATCAGCCCCAGCATTTT

clone size: NA
V gene: TRBV5-5
J gene: TRBJ2-2
D gene: TRBD1
CDR3 protein: CASDWTGQNAGELFF
CDR3 DNA: TGTGCCAGCGATTGGACAGGTCAAAATGCCGGGGAGCTGTTTTTT

clone size: NA
V gene: TRBV9
J gene: TRBJ2-5
D gene: TRBD1
CDR3 protein: CASSATGQQETQYF
CDR3 DNA: TGTGCCAGCAGCGCAACGGGACAGCAAGAGACCCAGTACTTC

clone size: few
V gene: TRBV2
J gene: TRBJ2-3
D gene: NA
CDR3 protein: CASSDGLLTDTQYF
CDR3 DNA: TGTGCCAGCAGTGACGGACTACTCACAGATACGCAGTATTTT

clone size: NA
V gene: TRBV29-1
J gene: TRBJ1-5
D gene: TRBD1
CDR3 protein: CSGPYQGVEPQHF
CDR3 DNA: TGCAGCGGGCCTTACCAGGGGGTCGAACCCCAGCATTTT

clone size: NA
V gene: TRBV12-3/TRBV12-4
J gene: TRBJ1-5
D gene: TRBD1
CDR3 protein: CASSSTGGQPQHF
CDR3 DNA: TGTGCCAGCAGTTCTACAGGGGGTCAGCCCCAGCATTTT

clone size: once
V gene: TRBV2
J gene: TRBJ2-1
D gene: TRBD1
CDR3 protein: CASSGAGQGFNEQFF
CDR3 DNA: TGTGCCAGCAGTGGCGCGGGACAGGGCTTCAATGAGCAGTTCTTC

clone size: NA
V gene: TRBV1
J gene: TRBJ2-3
D gene: NA
CDR3 protein: CTSRNGTSGTDTQYF
CDR3 DNA: TGCACCAGCAGAAACGGGACTAGCGGCACAGATACGCAGTATTTT

clone size: NA
V gene: TRBV5-1
J gene: TRBJ1-6
D gene: NA
CDR3 protein: CANPRDGGLCSYNSPLHF
CDR3 DNA: TGCGCCAACCCACGGGACGGGGGGCTATGCTCCTATAATTCACCCCTCCACTTT